This T cell receptor beta chain came from a study of esophageal squamous cell carcinoma under preoperative chemotherapy. Regarding the study as a whole: Abundant clones tended to shrink rather than expand after paclitaxel-nedaplatin.

Noted time point: before preoperative PTX-NDP chemotherapy. MiXCR, applied by TCRdb to the PCR reads, yields one record per CDR3 protein. The profile shows 15,000 to 20,000 distinct CDR3 sequences, roughly half of them singletons. V lost 6 bases and J 4 bases, leaving 16 bases between the germline ends. CDR3 length: 14 amino acids. The germline gives CDR1 SGHVS, CDR2 FQNEAQ. In this sample, this clonotype turned up a few times. Its antigen is currently unknown. This specimen was taken from a patient given preoperative chemotherapy. The rearrangement links TRBV7-8 to TRBJ2-7; perhaps TRBD1 as D (6 bases). This TCR was recovered from a human donor with esophageal squamous cell carcinoma. The donor label of this sample is uncertain. Written as DNA, the CDR3 is TGTGCCAGCAGAGGGACACCCACAGGGTACGAGCAGTACTTC. Amino acid sequence: CASRGTPTGYEQYF.